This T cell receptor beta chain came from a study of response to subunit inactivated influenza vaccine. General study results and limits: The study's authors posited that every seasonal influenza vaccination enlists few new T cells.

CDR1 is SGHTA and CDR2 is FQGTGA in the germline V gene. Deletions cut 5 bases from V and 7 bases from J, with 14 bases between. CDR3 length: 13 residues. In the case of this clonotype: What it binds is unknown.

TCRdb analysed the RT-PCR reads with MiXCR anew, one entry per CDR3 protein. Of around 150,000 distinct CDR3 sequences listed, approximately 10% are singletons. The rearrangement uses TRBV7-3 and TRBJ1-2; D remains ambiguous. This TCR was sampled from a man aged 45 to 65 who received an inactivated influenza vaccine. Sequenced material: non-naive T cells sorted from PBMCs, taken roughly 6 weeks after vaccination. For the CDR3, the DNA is TGTGCCAGCAGCACGACCGGTCGCGGTGGCTACACCTTC. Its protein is CASSTTGRGGYTF.